These 21 T cell receptor beta chains came from one sample sequenced in a study of T cells in Graves' hyperthyroidism and ophthalmopathy. The source material, RNA transcripts, was used to amplify TCR beta CDR3 regions. HTBI primers drove first-round RT-PCR of the TCR CDR3. In TCRdb, the multiplex PCR reads were re-called with MiXCR into one record per CDR3 protein. The sample has about 350,000 distinct CDR3 sequences; roughly 19% are singletons. The sequencing sample was made of blood. The origin of the receptors is a woman between 18 and 30 years old with Graves' hyperthyroidism.

This clonotype was counted ten times or more. The chain couples TRBV12-3 or TRBV12-4 to TRBJ1-2; D possibly corresponds to TRBD1 (5 bases). The V end was cut by 8 bases, the J end by 3 bases, with 10 bases between. The CDR3 runs to 12 residues. CDR3 sequence: CASRARDYGYTF. The CDR3 DNA is TGTGCCAGCCGGGCCAGGGACTATGGCTACACCTTC.

As to this clonotype: At one of its ends the junction is not consistent with the germline gene, which may arise from a read error. The chain joins TRBV11-2 to TRBJ1-1; no clear D gene. Germline loops: CDR1 SGHAT, CDR2 FQNNGV. The CDR3 sequence is 14 residues long. CDR3 nucleotides: TGTGCCAGCAGCTTAGGGGTTTCTAACACTGAAGCTTGCTTT. Its translation is CASSLGVSNTEACF.

There are many counts of this clonotype. V usage is TRBV10-3 and J usage is TRBJ1-1, with a tentative D call TRBD1 (5 bases). The CDR3 runs 11 residues. Trimming stripped 3 bases from V and 11 bases from J, with 10 bases between. CDR1 and CDR2 from the germline V gene are ENHRY and SYGVKD. CDR3 DNA: TGTGCCATCAGTGACCAGGGAAGGGCTTTCTTT. This translates into CAISDQGRAFF.

This clonotype showed up many times. The genes are TRBV19 and TRBJ1-1; 7 bases are a match to TRBD1. Germline V gives CDR1 LNHDA, CDR2 SQIVND (reference sequence). This CDR3 has 14 residues. Losses at the gene ends were 3 bases for V and 2 bases for J; bases not matched to a gene: 3. The CDR3 is CASSMGTVNTEAFF. In DNA, the CDR3 is TGTGCCAGTAGTATGGGGACAGTTAACACTGAAGCTTTCTTT.

Ten or more counts support this clonotype. The chain carries TRBV6-5 and TRBJ2-5; TRBD1 or TRBD2 may be the D gene (6 bases each). The CDR3 consists of 14 residues. V lost 4 bases and J lost 6, with 15 bases in between. CDR1 is MNHEY, CDR2 SVGAGI, per germline. DNA for the CDR3: TGTGCCAGCAGTTTAATTGGGGGGCGGAAGACCCAGTACTTC. It codes for CASSLIGGRKTQYF.

This clonotype has at least ten counts. The gene calls are TRBV5-1 and TRBJ2-2, with TRBD1 identical over 8 bases. The CDR3 contains 16 residues. Germline trimming cut 5 bases from V and 5 bases from J; bases unmatched to any gene: 11. Per the germline V gene, CDR1 is SGHRS and CDR2 is YFSETQ. CDR3 sequence: CASRSTDRGVTGELFF. The CDR3 DNA follows: TGCGCCAGCAGATCCACAGACAGGGGAGTTACCGGGGAGCTGTTTTTT.

J is TRBJ1-1 and V is TRBV4-1; no reliable D call. This CDR3 spans 15 amino acids. The ends were cut back, 7 bases at V and 3 bases at J, with 18 bases in the middle. Germline V gene data show CDR1 as MGHRA and CDR2 as YSYEKL. The CDR3 region is CASKGSQTRDTEAFF. The DNA for the CDR3 is TGCGCCAGCAAGGGCAGCCAAACGAGGGACACTGAAGCTTTCTTT.

This clonotype was found a few times. The chain couples TRBV15 to TRBJ1-1; D gene unclear. This CDR3 region has 13 residues. The germline CDR1 and CDR2 sequences are LNHNV and YYDKDF (reference sequence). Trimming removed 5 bases from V and 1 base from J, with 8 bases in between. The CDR3 loop reads CATSLDRNTEAFF. The CDR3 region has the DNA TGTGCCACCAGCCTAGATAGGAACACTGAAGCTTTCTTT.

This clonotype was found a few times. This chain uses TRBV2 with TRBJ2-2, with 11 bases lining up with TRBD2. Germline values: CDR1 SNHLY, CDR2 FYNNEI. The CDR3 runs 15 residues. Trimming removed 5 bases from V and 6 bases from J; junction bases left unmatched: 5. The CDR3 loop is CASSPLAGGSGELFF. CDR3 DNA: TGTGCCAGCAGTCCGCTAGCGGGGGGTTCCGGGGAGCTGTTTTTT.

At least ten counts were recorded for this clonotype. The chain is built from TRBV30 and TRBJ2-2, with D possibly called TRBD1 or TRBD2 (5 bases each). This CDR3 has 13 amino acids. Per the germline V gene, CDR1 is GTSNPN and CDR2 is SVGIG (reference sequence). V lost 0 bases, J lost 8 bases, and 10 bases lay in between. The CDR3 region is CAWSVGGAGELFF. In nucleotides, the CDR3 is TGTGCCTGGAGTGTTGGGGGAGCTGGGGAGCTGTTTTTT.

The sample holds many counts of this clonotype. This chain uses TRBV12-3 or TRBV12-4 with TRBJ1-5; perhaps TRBD1 as D (5 bases). CDR3 size: 12 residues. V lost 7 bases, J lost 6 bases, and 10 bases lay in between. The chain's CDR3 is CASTAGPQPQHF. DNA of the CDR3: TGTGCCAGCACCGCAGGGCCTCAGCCCCAGCATTTT.

This clonotype was observed at least ten times. The chain has TRBV18 and TRBJ1-5, with TRBD1 identical over 8 bases. Germline CDR1 is KGHSH and CDR2 is LQKENI. The V and J ends lost 2 bases and 1 base, in that order; junction bases with no gene match: 13. This CDR3 has 19 residues. For the CDR3, the DNA is TGTGCCAGCTCACCAGCCGGACAGGGACCGCTCATCAGCAATCAGCCCCAGCATTTT. Translated, it gives CASSPAGQGPLISNQPQHF.

This clonotype was recorded many times. This chain uses TRBV30 with TRBJ2-2; tentative D call: TRBD1 (5 bases). The V end lost 3 bases, the J end lost 2 bases, and 16 bases lay between the germline ends. Germline assignment: CDR1 GTSNPN and CDR2 SVGIG (reference sequence). The CDR3 extends over 16 amino acids. CDR3 region: CAWSAPGPGNTGELFF. The DNA for the CDR3 is TGTGCCTGGAGCGCACCAGGGCCAGGCAACACCGGGGAGCTGTTTTTT.

On this clonotype itself: One base away lies a much larger clone, so this may be a sequencing read error. The conserved phenylalanine or tryptophan normally closing the CDR3 is absent here, so this likely arose from a read error. V is TRBV5-5 and J is TRBJ2-7, with D perhaps matching TRBD2 (5 bases). V shed 1 base and J shed 3 bases, with 11 bases lying between them. This CDR3 is 14 amino acids long. Per germline, CDR1 SGHKS and CDR2 YYEKEE (reference sequence). CDR3 in DNA: TGTGCCAGCAGCTTGTGGGGAGAGATCTACGAGCAGTACTAC. Amino acid sequence: CASSLWGEIYEQYY.

Ten or more counts support this clonotype. CDR3 amino acids: CASSSTGGPYEQYF. The CDR3 region has the DNA TGTGCCAGCAGCTCCACGGGGGGGCCCTACGAGCAGTACTTC. The chain joins TRBV6-1 to TRBJ2-7, with 8 bases aligning to TRBD2. V lost 6 bases to trimming and J lost 2 bases; unmatched junction nucleotides: 6. Per germline, CDR1 MNHNS and CDR2 SASEGT. The CDR3 has 14 residues.

This clonotype was counted many times. CDR3 DNA: TGTGCCACCAGCAGAGTGGGACTAACGGAGACCCAGTACTTC. Translated, it gives CATSRVGLTETQYF. The chain couples TRBV15 to TRBJ2-5; 7 positions agree with TRBD2. Trimming took 1 base from V and 5 from J; bases not matched to a gene: 4. CDR3 size: 14 residues. Germline CDR1 and CDR2: LNHNV and YYDKDF (reference sequence).

This clonotype was recorded many times. The rearrangement links TRBV27 to TRBJ1-5; 8 nucleotides match TRBD1. This CDR3 has 13 amino acids. V dropped 7 bases and J dropped 5; count of bases not matched to a gene: 4. Germline V gene sequence: CDR1 MNHEY, CDR2 SMNVEV (reference sequence). In DNA, the CDR3 is TGTGCCAGCAAAGAGGACAGGGATCAGCCCCAGCATTTT. Encoded protein: CASKEDRDQPQHF.

About this clonotype: This sequence may be a read error, since a much larger clone differs from it by one base. The J gene is TRBJ1-2, the V gene TRBV20-1; possibly TRBD1 for D (6 bases). The CDR3 extends over 14 amino acids. V lost 1 base and J 10 bases, leaving 19 bases between the germline ends. Germline V gene sequence: CDR1 DFQATT, CDR2 SNEGSKA (reference sequence). The CDR3 coding sequence is TGCAGTGCTAGAGTGGGGGGGCGGGGCCGAGACTACACCTTC. It translates to CSARVGGRGRDYTF.

The V call is TRBV7-8, the J call TRBJ1-3, with D perhaps matching TRBD1 (5 bases). Deletions cut 2 bases from V and 0 bases from J, with 11 bases between. Germline-derived CDR1 and CDR2 are SGHVS and FQNEAQ. The length of the CDR3 is 16 residues. The chain's CDR3 is CASSLRDSFSGNTIYF. The DNA of the CDR3 is TGTGCCAGCAGCTTACGGGACTCCTTCTCTGGAAACACCATATATTTT.

The V and J genes are TRBV19 and TRBJ1-1; D is unclear. Between the trimmed V and J ends, which lost 8 bases and 0 bases, there was a span of 7 bases. CDR1 is LNHDA and CDR2 is SQIVND in the germline V gene (reference sequence). The CDR3 has 12 residues. For the CDR3, the DNA is TGTGCCAGTTCAGCCCTGAACACTGAAGCTTTCTTT. Amino acid sequence: CASSALNTEAFF. Complete variable domain (other parts from reference TRBV19 and TRBJ1-1): DGGITQSPKYLFRKEGQNVTLSCEQNLNHDAMYWYRQDPGQGLRLIYYSQIVNDFQKGDIAEGYSVSREKKESFPLTVTSAQKNPTAFYLCASSALNTEAFFGQGTRLTVV.

This clonotype was seen at least ten times. The rearrangement joins TRBV20-1 to TRBJ2-4; the match to TRBD2 covers 11 bases. Per germline, CDR1 DFQATT and CDR2 SNEGSKA (reference sequence). The ends lost 5 bases at V and 8 bases at J; junction bases unmatched: 5. The length of the CDR3 is 13 residues. As DNA, the CDR3 is TGCAGTGCTGGTAGCGGGGGGGCTGACATTCAGTACTTC. As protein: CSAGSGGADIQYF.